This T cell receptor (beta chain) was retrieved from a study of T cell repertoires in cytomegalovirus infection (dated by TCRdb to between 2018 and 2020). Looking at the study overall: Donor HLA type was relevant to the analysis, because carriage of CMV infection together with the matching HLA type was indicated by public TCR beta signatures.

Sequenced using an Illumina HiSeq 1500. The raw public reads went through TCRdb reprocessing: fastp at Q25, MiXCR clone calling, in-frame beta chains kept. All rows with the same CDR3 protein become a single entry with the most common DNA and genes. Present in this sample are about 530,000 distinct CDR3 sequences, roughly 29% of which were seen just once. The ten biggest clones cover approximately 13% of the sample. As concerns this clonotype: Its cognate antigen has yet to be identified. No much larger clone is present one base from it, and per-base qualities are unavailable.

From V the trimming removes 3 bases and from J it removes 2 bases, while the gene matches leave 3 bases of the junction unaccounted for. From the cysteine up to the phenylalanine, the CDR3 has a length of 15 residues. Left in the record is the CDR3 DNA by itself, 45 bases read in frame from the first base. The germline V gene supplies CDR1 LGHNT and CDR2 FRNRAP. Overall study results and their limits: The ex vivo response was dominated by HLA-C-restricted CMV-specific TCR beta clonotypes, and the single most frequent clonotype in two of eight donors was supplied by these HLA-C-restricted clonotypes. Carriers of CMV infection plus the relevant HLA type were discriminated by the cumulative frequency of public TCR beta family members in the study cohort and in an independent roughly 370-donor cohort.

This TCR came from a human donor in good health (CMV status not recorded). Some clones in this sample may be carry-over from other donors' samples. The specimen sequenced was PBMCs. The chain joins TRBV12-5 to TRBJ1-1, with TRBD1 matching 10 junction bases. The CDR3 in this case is CASGFGTGENTEAFF. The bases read TGTGCTAGTGGTTTCGGGACAGGGGAAAACACTGAAGCTTTCTTT.